This TCR beta chain came from a study of OX40 agonist ivuxolimab in advanced cancers. About the study: Ivuxolimab, an agonist antibody against OX40 (CD134), was given to patients.

The germline gives CDR1 SGHTA, CDR2 FQGTGA. V shed 3 bases and J shed 5 bases, with 16 bases lying between them. The CDR3 consists of 15 residues. Sequenced by immunoSEQ multiplex PCR; TCRdb stores in-frame clones only, minus some. This sample has 50,000 to 70,000 clones, with over 85% found just once. This sequence joins TRBV7-3 and TRBJ2-5; tentatively, D is TRBD2 (6 bases). This receptor was taken from an adult with an advanced solid tumor such as melanoma, head and neck, liver or kidney cancer. This sample comprised CD4+ or CD8+ T cells sorted from blood, obtained in a trial of the OX40 agonist ivuxolimab. The CDR3 is CASSLGGAIGETQYF. The DNA of the CDR3 is TGTGCCAGCAGCTTGGGCGGGGCGATAGGGGAGACCCAGTACTTC.